The entry below gives a single T cell receptor (beta chain) sequence along with its context. The CDR3 length is 13 residues. Germline loops: CDR1 LGHNA, CDR2 YNFKEQ. V was clipped by 3 bases and J by 4 bases, with 7 bases between them. The data were taken from a study of shared clonotypes between healthy human individuals. The table came from immunoSEQ multiplex PCR; TCRdb's copy has only in-frame clones and leaves some out. Of 2 million to 2.5 million clones in the sample, almost 96% were seen once. Sequenced: naive CD4+ T cells sorted from blood. Subset given: CD45RA+ positively selected. This sequence originates from a young man in good health. V usage is TRBV4-2 and J usage is TRBJ2-1; D unresolved. The DNA of the CDR3 is TGTGCCAGCAGCCAGGATATATACAATGAGCAGTTCTTC. This gives the protein CASSQDIYNEQFF.